The next 24 T cell receptor beta chains were all read from a single sample in a study of CD8 T cells in ankylosing spondylitis. From the 5' RACE reads, TCRdb called clonotypes with MiXCR, one entry per CDR3 protein. The table lists hundreds of thousands of distinct CDR3 sequences, roughly 10% of them singletons. Their target antigens are unknown. The study, taken as a whole, reports: A motif of seven or eight highly homologous TCR beta variants was seen as apparently characteristic of ankylosing spondylitis blood.

The sequenced sample was blood, either unsorted or a sorted T cell fraction (not recorded which). The source is a male donor with ankylosing spondylitis.

The chain is built from TRBV5-1 and TRBJ2-5, with D uncertain. V was pared by 4 bases and J by 6 bases, with 19 bases between. Germline loops: CDR1 SGHRS, CDR2 YFSETQ. The CDR3 is made up of 15 amino acids. CDR3 in amino acids: CASSLDLVGGKTQYF. The DNA of the CDR3 is TGCGCCAGCAGCCTTGACTTAGTGGGTGGGAAGACCCAGTACTTC. The whole variable domain, filled in from reference TRBV5-1 and TRBJ2-5, reads KAGVTQTPRYLIKTRGQQVTLSCSPISGHRSVSWYQQTPGQGLQFLFEYFSETQRNKGNFPGRFSGRQFSNSRSEMNVSTLELGDSALYLCASSLDLVGGKTQYFGPGTRLLVL.

The gene calls are TRBV20-1 and TRBJ2-3; no clear D gene. Germline CDR1 reads DFQATT; CDR2 reads SNEGSKA (reference sequence). Trimming stripped 2 bases from V and 1 base from J, with 10 bases between. This CDR3 has 14 residues. The CDR3 spells CSARRPTGTDTQYF. CDR3 nucleotides: TGCAGTGCTAGAAGACCCACTGGCACAGATACGCAGTATTTT.

This chain's CDR3 is CASSLGYNRGPSEAFF. The CDR3 region has the DNA TGCGCCAGCAGCTTGGGCTACAACAGGGGTCCCTCTGAAGCTTTCTTT. The rearrangement joins TRBV5-1 to TRBJ1-1; 7 positions agree with TRBD1. CDR1 is SGHRS and CDR2 is YFSETQ in the germline V gene. J lost 6 bases, V lost 0 bases, and 11 bases had no gene match. The CDR3 contains 16 residues.

This clonotype was seen at least ten times. V usage is TRBV29-1 and J usage is TRBJ1-1; no clear D. The CDR3 totals 10 residues. Trimming shortened V by 5 bases and J by 3 bases, and 4 bases separated the two germline ends. The germline gives CDR1 SQVTM, CDR2 ANQGSEA. The CDR3 region is CSVFYTEAFF. In DNA, the CDR3 is TGCAGCGTTTTCTACACTGAAGCTTTCTTT.

This clonotype was counted between two and nine times. The gene calls are TRBV28 and TRBJ2-7, with D perhaps matching TRBD2 (6 bases). Germline-derived CDR1 and CDR2 are MDHEN and SYDVKM. The CDR3 extends over 15 amino acids. V gave up 1 base and J gave up 3 bases, with 13 bases separating them. CDR3 coding DNA: TGTGCCAGCAGTTTATCCCGGGACTTCTTCTACGAGCAGTACTTC. Translation: CASSLSRDFFYEQYF.

This clonotype was seen repeatedly, ten times or more. The V call is TRBV20-1, the J call TRBJ2-4, with D uncertain. The germline gives CDR1 DFQATT, CDR2 SNEGSKA (reference sequence). The ends were cut back, 6 bases at V and 6 bases at J, with 18 bases in the middle. CDR3 length equals 14 residues. CDR3 DNA: TGCAGTGCGATGACACCGATCCATTTAAACATTCAGTACTTC. The encoded protein is CSAMTPIHLNIQYF.

The rearrangement joins TRBV5-1 to TRBJ2-1, with 13 bases aligning to TRBD2. J lost 9 bases, V lost 0 bases, and 3 bases had no gene match. CDR1 and CDR2 (germline): SGHRS, YFSETQ. This CDR3 is built from 15 residues. The chain's CDR3 is CASSLEGLAGIEQFF. The DNA of the CDR3 is TGCGCCAGCAGCTTGGAGGGACTAGCGGGGATTGAGCAGTTCTTC.

This clonotype occurred a few times. This chain links TRBV12-3 or TRBV12-4 with TRBJ1-2; D is uncertain. The V end lost 4 bases, the J end lost 2 bases, and 8 bases lay between the germline ends. The length of the CDR3 is 13 residues. The CDR3 nucleotides are TGTGCCAGCAGTTCGCTGGGGAACTATGGCTACACCTTC. As protein: CASSSLGNYGYTF.

The chain employs TRBV24-1 and TRBJ2-3; TRBD1 might be the D (5 bases). The CDR3 runs 13 residues. Germline-derived CDR1 and CDR2 are KGHDR and SFDVKD. With 7 bases removed from V and 5 bases from J, the gap between germline ends came to 12 bases. DNA of the CDR3: TGTGCCACCAGGGCGGCAGGGATAGATACGCAGTATTTT. It yields the protein CATRAAGIDTQYF.

The rearrangement joins TRBV12-3 or TRBV12-4 to TRBJ1-5; no clear D gene. This CDR3 spans 15 amino acids. V lost 2 bases and J 3 bases, leaving 11 bases between the germline ends. In DNA form, the CDR3 reads TGTGCCAGCAGTTTAAGACGGCTTCACAATCAGCCCCAGCATTTT. Translated: CASSLRRLHNQPQHF.

This clonotype has more than one count but fewer than ten. This CDR3 is CASSLARLAGEQFF. CDR3 DNA sequence: TGTGCCAGCAGCTTAGCGCGACTAGCCGGTGAGCAGTTCTTC. The genes are TRBV7-9 and TRBJ2-1; 7 nucleotides agree with TRBD2. The CDR3 has 14 amino acids. Unmatched junction bases numbered 5, after V lost 0 bases and J lost 9 bases. Germline CDR1 SEHNR, CDR2 FQNEAQ (reference sequence).

V usage is TRBV19 and J usage is TRBJ1-2; D perhaps matches TRBD1 (5 bases). The length of the CDR3 is 14 residues. The germline V gene has CDR1 LNHDA and CDR2 SQIVND (reference sequence). With 6 bases removed from V and 2 bases from J, the gap between germline ends came to 13 bases. DNA for the CDR3: TGTGCCAGTAGGTCGGGGGAACCCAACTATGGCTACACCTTC. Translation gives CASRSGEPNYGYTF.

The sample holds a few counts of this clonotype. The chain joins TRBV6-2 or TRBV6-3 to TRBJ2-2, with no clear D. Germline V gene lookup returns CDR1 MNHEY and CDR2 SVGEGT. Trimming stripped 6 bases from V and 3 bases from J, with 11 bases between. The CDR3 loop spans 14 amino acids. The CDR3 region is CASRSRTYTGELFF. In nucleotides, the CDR3 is TGTGCCAGCAGATCGAGGACCTACACCGGGGAGCTGTTTTTT.

This clonotype has a handful of counts. V gene TRBV6-4 combines with J gene TRBJ2-1; TRBD2 aligns across 9 bases. Germline CDR1 MRHNA, CDR2 SNTAGT. The CDR3 has 16 residues. J was trimmed by 0 bases and V by 4 bases; bases with no gene match: 4. The CDR3 DNA follows: TGTGCCAGCAGTGGACTAGCGGAGGCCTCCTACAATGAGCAGTTCTTC. Encoded protein: CASSGLAEASYNEQFF.

There are a few counts of this clonotype. The chain has TRBV20-1 and TRBJ2-5, with 7 bases lining up with TRBD2. CDR3 length: 13 residues. V shed 5 bases and J 7 bases; nucleotides not matched to a gene: 10. Germline assignment: CDR1 DFQATT and CDR2 SNEGSKA (reference sequence). CDR3 DNA: TGCAGTGCTCCGGGACTACTCACGGGGACCCAGTACTTC. Translated, it gives CSAPGLLTGTQYF.

In its sample, this clonotype was seen many times. The gene calls are TRBV7-9 and TRBJ2-1; D possibly corresponds to TRBD2 (5 bases). The CDR3 sequence is 13 residues long. Germline V gene data show CDR1 as SEHNR and CDR2 as FQNEAQ (reference sequence). The V and J ends lost 7 bases and 9 bases respectively, with 16 bases between them. The CDR3 bases are TGTGCCAGCACCTTGTGGCTCGAGGGTGAGCAGTTCTTC. Its protein is CASTLWLEGEQFF.

This clonotype was seen only a few times. This chain joins TRBV5-1 and TRBJ1-1; D ambiguous. The CDR3 is 14 amino acids. Germline V gene data show CDR1 as SGHRS and CDR2 as YFSETQ. Between the trimmed V and J ends, which lost 5 bases and 4 bases, there was a span of 15 bases. CDR3 in amino acids: CASSLSRAGTEAFF. CDR3 nucleotides: TGCGCCAGCAGTCTTAGTCGGGCAGGCACTGAAGCTTTCTTT. Full variable domain (outside the CDR3, taken from reference TRBV5-1 and TRBJ1-1): KAGVTQTPRYLIKTRGQQVTLSCSPISGHRSVSWYQQTPGQGLQFLFEYFSETQRNKGNFPGRFSGRQFSNSRSEMNVSTLELGDSALYLCASSLSRAGTEAFFGQGTRLTVV.

The chain recombines TRBV20-1 with TRBJ2-7; 16 bases line up with TRBD2. CDR3 length: 17 amino acids. CDR1 is DFQATT and CDR2 is SNEGSKA in the germline V gene (reference sequence). V shed 6 bases, J shed 3 bases, and the junction held 11 bases outside the gene matches. The DNA for the CDR3 is TGCAGTGCACATACCCCGGGACTAGCGGGAGGGAACTACGAGCAGTACTTC. It specifies CSAHTPGLAGGNYEQYF.

This clonotype has only a few counts. The gene calls are TRBV29-1 and TRBJ2-5, with TRBD2 matching 11 bases. The germline gives CDR1 SQVTM, CDR2 ANQGSEA. This CDR3 contains 13 residues. With V trimmed by 6 bases and J by 5 bases, 5 bases remained unmatched. CDR3 in DNA: TGCAGCGTGACTAGCGGGGCCCCCGAGACCCAGTACTTC. This encodes CSVTSGAPETQYF.

This clonotype was detected a few times. The chain is built from TRBV11-1 and TRBJ1-1; the match to TRBD1 covers 7 bases. CDR1 and CDR2 from the germline V gene are SGHAT and FQDESV (reference sequence). This CDR3 has 13 residues. The V gene end was trimmed by 5 bases and the J gene end by 6 bases; junction bases not matched to a gene: 6. The CDR3 here is CASSPNRGPEAFF. The CDR3 nucleotides are TGTGCCAGCAGCCCAAACAGGGGCCCTGAAGCTTTCTTT. Supplemented by reference TRBV11-1 and TRBJ1-1, the full variable domain reads EAEVAQSPRYKITEKSQAVAFWCDPISGHATLYWYRQILGQGPELLVQFQDESVVDDSQLPKDRFSAERLKGVDSTLKIQPAELGDSAMYLCASSPNRGPEAFFGQGTRLTVV.

There are a few counts of this clonotype. This chain links TRBV20-1 with TRBJ2-7; 8 bases agree with TRBD1. The V segment lost 3 bases and the J segment 4 bases; nucleotides outside the gene matches: 5. The germline CDR1 and CDR2 sequences are DFQATT and SNEGSKA (reference sequence). The CDR3 sequence is 13 residues long. The CDR3 DNA sequence: TGCAGTGCTAGGACAGGGGAGGATTACGAGCAGTACTTC. This translates into CSARTGEDYEQYF.

This chain uses TRBV10-3 with TRBJ1-1, with TRBD1 matching 9 bases. Looked up from germline, CDR1 is ENHRY and CDR2 is SYGVKD. The J segment lost 7 bases and the V segment lost 3 bases, leaving 9 bases of the junction unmatched. CDR3 size: 15 residues. CDR3: CAISDSYRGQDEAFF. The CDR3 DNA reads TGTGCCATCAGTGACTCCTACAGGGGGCAGGATGAAGCTTTCTTT.

The chain has TRBV20-1 and TRBJ2-1; D gene unclear. The V and J ends lost 4 bases and 4 bases respectively, with 5 bases between them. Germline CDR1 reads DFQATT; CDR2 reads SNEGSKA (reference sequence). The CDR3 extends over 11 amino acids. Here the CDR3 DNA reads TGCAGTGCTATAAATTACAATGAGCAGTTCTTC. Translated, it gives CSAINYNEQFF.

This clonotype was picked up a small number of times. The chain uses TRBV12-3 or TRBV12-4 and TRBJ1-1, with 10 nucleotides matching TRBD1. Trimming at V came to 6 bases and at J to 6 bases, leaving 7 bases not matched to a gene. This CDR3 region has 14 residues. The CDR3 sequence is CASRRQGAISEAFF. Here the CDR3 DNA reads TGTGCCAGCAGAAGACAGGGGGCGATCTCTGAAGCTTTCTTT.